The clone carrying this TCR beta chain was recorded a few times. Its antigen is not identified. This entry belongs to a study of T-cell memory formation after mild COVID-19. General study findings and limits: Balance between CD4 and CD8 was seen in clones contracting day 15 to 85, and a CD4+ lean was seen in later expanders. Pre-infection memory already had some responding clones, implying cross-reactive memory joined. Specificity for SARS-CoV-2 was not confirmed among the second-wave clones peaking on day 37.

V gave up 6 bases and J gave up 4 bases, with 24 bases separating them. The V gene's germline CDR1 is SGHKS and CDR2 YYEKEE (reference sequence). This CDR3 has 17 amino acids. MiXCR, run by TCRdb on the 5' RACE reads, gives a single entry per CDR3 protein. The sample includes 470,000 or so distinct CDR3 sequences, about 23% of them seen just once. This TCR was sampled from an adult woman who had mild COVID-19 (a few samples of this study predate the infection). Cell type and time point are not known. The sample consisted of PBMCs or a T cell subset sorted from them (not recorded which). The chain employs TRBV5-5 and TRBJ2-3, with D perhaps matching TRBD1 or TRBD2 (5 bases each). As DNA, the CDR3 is TGTGCCAGCACCCACCGACGGGGCGCTGCGTTCTCAGATACGCAGTATTTT. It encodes CASTHRRGAAFSDTQYF.